The 6 T cell receptor beta chains listed next were all sequenced from one sample in a study of CD8+CD57+ T cells in acquired aplastic anemia. Patients included in sequencing had previously demonstrated CD8+CD57+ cell expansion by flow cytometry. Genomic DNA was employed as the template in profiling TCR beta VDJ and CDR3. TCRdb analysed the reads with MiXCR anew, one entry per CDR3 protein. The sample holds around 430,000 distinct CDR3 sequences; approximately 33% are singletons and the top ten take less than 0.85%. The material sequenced was sorted CD4+, CD8+, or CD8+CD57+ T cells (not recorded which) from PBMCs. The receptors come from a human donor with aplastic anemia.

This chain uses TRBV9 with TRBJ1-1; no clear D. CDR1 and CDR2 (germline): SGDLS, YYNGEE. The CDR3 extends over 15 amino acids. V gave up 0 bases and J gave up 1 base, with 10 bases separating them. CDR3: CASSVGSWTNTEAFF. In nucleotides, the CDR3 is TGTGCCAGCAGCGTAGGGTCCTGGACGAACACTGAAGCTTTCTTT. Full variable domain (rest looked up from reference TRBV9 and TRBJ1-1): DSGVTQTPKHLITATGQRVTLRCSPRSGDLSVYWYQQSLDQGLQFLIQYYNGEERAKGNILERFSAQQFPDLHSELNLSSLELGDSALYFCASSVGSWTNTEAFFGQGTRLTVV.

The chain recombines TRBV3-1 with TRBJ1-1, with D unclear. Germline CDR1 is LGHDT and CDR2 is YNNKEL (reference sequence). The CDR3 has 13 residues. Trimming shortened V by 1 base and J by 3 bases, and 6 bases separated the two germline ends. Written as DNA, the CDR3 is TGTGCCAGCAGCCAAGTGGAGTACACTGAAGCTTTCTTT. Its protein product is CASSQVEYTEAFF.

This clonotype was detected many times. The CDR3 region is CSAFRTAYEQYF. CDR3 in DNA: TGCAGTGCTTTCAGGACAGCCTACGAGCAGTACTTC. The gene calls are TRBV20-1 and TRBJ2-7, with TRBD1 as a possible D gene (6 bases). The length of the CDR3 is 12 residues. CDR1 and CDR2 from the germline V gene are DFQATT and SNEGSKA (reference sequence). V gave up 5 bases and J gave up 2 bases, with 10 bases separating them.

CDR3 DNA: TGTGCCAGCAGCTTCGTTGCCCTGGGACAGGTTGAAGAGACCCAGTACTTC. Its translation is CASSFVALGQVEETQYF. The gene calls are TRBV7-8 and TRBJ2-5; 8 bases are a match to TRBD1. This CDR3 is built from 17 residues. Germline assignment: CDR1 SGHVS and CDR2 FQNEAQ. V was clipped by 3 bases and J by 3 bases; unmatched bases: 12.

This chain uses TRBV3-1 with TRBJ2-7, with a weak D call TRBD2 (6 bases). CDR3 size: 17 residues. Trimming stripped 0 bases from V and 6 bases from J, with 21 bases between. Germline V CDR1 and CDR2: LGHDT, YNNKEL (reference sequence). CDR3 nucleotides: TGTGCCAGCAGCCAAGAAATCTCTAGCAGGCTGGGGGGCGAGCAGTACTTC. Amino acids: CASSQEISSRLGGEQYF.

The V gene is TRBV5-5, the J gene TRBJ1-2; 9 positions match TRBD1. The junction had 5 bases not matched to a gene; V was cut back by 2 bases and J by 0 bases. Germline lookup yields CDR1 SGHKS and CDR2 YYEKEE (reference sequence). The CDR3 contains 16 residues. CDR3: CASSLVDRGANYGYTF. CDR3 nucleotide sequence: TGTGCCAGCAGCTTAGTTGACAGGGGGGCTAACTATGGCTACACCTTC.